The 4 T cell receptor beta chains listed next were all sequenced from one sample in a study of vaccination effects on CD4 cells after COVID-19. These receptors' targets are unknown. Sequencing in the ViraFEST assay came after antigen-specific CD4+ T cells had been expanded with viral peptide pools, which were used to stimulate PBMC. The authors isolated CD4+ T cells after 10 days of culture. Confirmation by PCR established that the person had SARS-CoV-2 infection between March and December 2020. Only in-frame clones appear in the TCRdb table, and some are missing; sequencing was by immunoSEQ multiplex PCR. The sample consists of 20,000 to 30,000 clones, approximately 69% of them appearing once. Material: CD4+ T cells from PBMCs cultured with SARS-CoV-2 spike peptides, obtained before COVID-19 vaccination. The source of these receptors is a human donor who had a prior SARS-CoV-2 infection.

This clone was recorded only once. The chain couples TRBV2 to TRBJ2-3; D possibly corresponds to TRBD1 (6 bases). CDR1 and CDR2 (germline): SNHLY, FYNNEI. This CDR3 region has 14 residues. Trimming removed 7 bases from V and 4 bases from J, with 15 bases in between. CDR3 coding DNA: TGTGCCAGCAAGCTCCAGGGGAACGCAGATACGCAGTATTTT. It specifies CASKLQGNADTQYF. The full variable domain, its missing parts supplied by reference TRBV2 and TRBJ2-3, is EPEVTQTPSHQVTQMGQEVILRCVPISNHLYFYWYRQILGQKVEFLVSFYNNEISEKSEIFDDQFSVERPDGSNFTLKIRSTKLEDSAMYFCASKLQGNADTQYFGPGTRLTVL.

The chain links TRBV11-2 to TRBJ2-2; no reliable D call. The CDR3 contains 15 residues. Between the trimmed V and J ends, which lost 5 bases and 0 bases, there was a span of 10 bases. The V gene's germline CDR1 is SGHAT and CDR2 FQNNGV. CDR3 nucleotide sequence: TGTGCCAGCAGCCCCAGACGGGCGAACACCGGGGAGCTGTTTTTT. It yields the protein CASSPRRANTGELFF.

This chain connects TRBV7-9 to TRBJ2-1; D gene unclear. The germline V and J ends were trimmed by 5 bases and 8 bases, with 16 bases remaining between them. CDR3 size: 14 residues. Germline-derived CDR1 and CDR2 are SEHNR and FQNEAQ (reference sequence). DNA for the CDR3: TGTGCCAGCAGCCTAAGACTGATCCTGGATGAGCAGTTCTTC. This encodes CASSLRLILDEQFF.

The V call is TRBV4-1, the J call TRBJ1-2; D remains ambiguous. The V and J ends lost 1 base and 3 bases respectively, with 12 bases between them. The CDR3 has 15 amino acids. From germline, CDR1 is MGHRA and CDR2 YSYEKL. Here the CDR3 DNA reads TGCGCCAGCAGCCAAGTGAGGGCCGAGTACTATGGCTACACCTTC. Protein: CASSQVRAEYYGYTF.